This is a list of T cell receptor beta chains from one sample in a study of blood T cell repertoires in COVID-19. TCRdb keeps only in-frame clones here, not all; method: immunoSEQ multiplex PCR. The table has under 200,000 clones, roughly 80% seen once. Sequencing was done on a sample of PBMCs or T cells enriched from blood (not recorded which). These receptors all stem from a woman in her forties with acute COVID-19. Each CDR3 is given with its conserved first and last residue. The order of the fields is clone size, D gene, V gene, J gene, CDR3 protein, CDR3 DNA. D genes are given only for firm matches. Some rows have no size entry. The others give once, few or many, or a class for an expanded clone.

many	NA	TRBV24-1	TRBJ2-2	CATSAASGLNTGELFF	TGTGCCACCAGTGCGGCGAGCGGGTTGAACACCGGGGAGCTGTTTTTT
NA	NA	TRBV12-2	TRBJ2-2	CASRLVRTGAGELFF	TGTGCAAGTCGCTTAGTTAGGACAGGGGCCGGGGAGCTGTTTTTT
NA	TRBD1	TRBV5-1	TRBJ1-6	CASSPTGDVRDSPLHF	TGCGCCAGCAGCCCAACAGGGGACGTACGGGATTCACCCCTCCACTTT
few	TRBD1	TRBV29-1	TRBJ1-1	CSVNGQGIGNTEAFF	TGCAGCGTTAACGGACAGGGCATAGGTAATACTGAAGCTTTCTTT
NA	TRBD1	TRBV3-1/TRBV3-2	TRBJ2-3	CASSSSTGGQGF	TGTGCCAGCAGCTCCTCGACAGGGGGCCAGGGATTT
NA	TRBD1	TRBV6-5	TRBJ2-7	CASSLTGGLAWQYF	TGTGCCAGCAGTTTAACAGGGGGTCTCGCGTGGCAGTACTTC
NA	TRBD2	TRBV29-1	TRBJ2-1	CSVLLAGPLNEQFF	TGCAGCGTCTTACTAGCGGGGCCCCTCAATGAGCAGTTCTTC
NA	NA	TRBV6-5	TRBJ2-7	CASSYEWGHEQYF	TGTGCCAGCAGTTACGAATGGGGCCACGAGCAGTACTTC
NA	TRBD2	TRBV5-1	TRBJ2-3	CASSSWTSATDTQYF	TGCGCCAGCAGCTCATGGACTAGCGCCACAGATACGCAGTATTTT
NA	TRBD2	TRBV9	TRBJ2-3	CASSEGLAGASTDTQYF	TGTGCCAGCAGCGAAGGACTAGCGGGTGCTAGCACAGATACGCAGTATTTT
few	NA	TRBV19	TRBJ1-4	CASSTWGHRNEKLFF	TGTGCCAGTAGTACCTGGGGACACCGAAATGAAAAACTGTTTTTT
NA	TRBD1	TRBV30	TRBJ1-3	CAWRGGGGGALGGNTIYF	TGTGCCTGGAGAGGGGGAGGAGGGGGCGCGTTAGGTGGAAACACCATATATTTT
few	TRBD2	TRBV6-4	TRBJ2-1	CASSDSLAGSEQFF	TGTGCCAGCAGTGACTCCTTAGCGGGCAGTGAGCAGTTCTTC
NA	NA	TRBV20-1	TRBJ1-1	CSASDQGGNTEAFF	TGCAGTGCTAGTGACCAGGGTGGGAACACTGAAGCTTTCTTT
NA	TRBD2	TRBV28	TRBJ2-3	CASSSGRRLAGGSTDTQYF	TGTGCCAGCAGTTCGGGACGCCGACTAGCGGGAGGGAGCACAGATACGCAGTATTTT
NA	TRBD2	TRBV7-9	TRBJ2-1	CASSLEWTSNEQFF	TGTGCCAGCAGCTTAGAGTGGACTAGCAATGAGCAGTTCTTC
NA	NA	TRBV27	TRBJ2-5	CASSLQGGIETQYF	TGTGCCAGCAGTTTACAGGGAGGTATCGAGACCCAGTACTTC
NA	NA	TRBV12-3/TRBV12-4	TRBJ2-2	CASSWRGPGELFF	TGTGCCAGCAGTTGGAGGGGGCCCGGGGAGCTGTTTTTT
NA	NA	TRBV5-1	TRBJ2-7	CASSTDRWDEQYF	TGCGCCAGCAGTACTGACAGATGGGACGAGCAGTACTTC
NA	TRBD1	TRBV19	TRBJ1-2	CASSMDGTANPYGYTF	TGTGCCAGTAGTATGGACGGGACAGCAAACCCCTATGGCTACACCTTC
NA	TRBD2	TRBV12-3/TRBV12-4	TRBJ2-5	CATSQGGETQYF	TGTGCCACCTCCCAGGGAGGGGAGACCCAGTACTTC
NA	NA	TRBV9	TRBJ2-5	CASSVAGVDGETQYF	TGTGCCAGCAGCGTAGCGGGAGTCGACGGGGAGACCCAGTACTTC
NA	TRBD1	TRBV7-9	TRBJ1-2	CASSRNDRAVSYGYTF	TGTGCCAGCAGCCGCAATGACAGGGCGGTATCCTATGGCTACACCTTC
NA	TRBD2	TRBV7-3	TRBJ2-1	CASSLSGGRAGYNEQFF	TGTGCCAGCAGCTTAAGCGGCGGGAGGGCCGGGTACAATGAGCAGTTCTTC
NA	NA	TRBV12-3/TRBV12-4	TRBJ2-1	CASRPTRAPEQFF	TGTGCCAGCAGGCCAACTAGGGCCCCTGAGCAGTTCTTC
NA	NA	TRBV21-1	TRBJ2-5	CASSKRRGDRGLGLQETQYF	TGTGCCAGCAGCAAAAGAAGGGGGGACAGGGGTTTAGGCCTCCAAGAGACCCAGTACTTC
NA	TRBD1	TRBV6-5	TRBJ2-3	CASRRDSQTDTQYF	TGTGCCAGCAGGAGGGACAGTCAAACAGATACGCAGTATTTT
NA	NA	TRBV6-5	TRBJ1-2	CASSSGQPPFNYGYTF	TGTGCCAGCAGTTCAGGACAGCCCCCTTTTAACTATGGCTACACCTTC
NA	TRBD2	TRBV10-1	TRBJ2-7	CASSEGLAGGFKYF	TGCGCCAGCAGTGAGGGGCTAGCGGGAGGATTCAAGTACTTC
NA	TRBD1	TRBV5-4	TRBJ1-2	CASSPPGQGAFGYTF	TGTGCCAGCAGCCCCCCAGGTCAGGGGGCATTTGGCTACACCTTC
NA	NA	TRBV19	TRBJ1-1	CASSALQMNTEAFF	TGTGCCAGTAGTGCCCTACAGATGAACACTGAAGCTTTCTTT
NA	TRBD1	TRBV7-2	TRBJ1-4	CASSSQGAYEKLFF	TGTGCCAGCAGCTCCCAGGGGGCTTATGAAAAACTGTTTTTT
NA	NA	TRBV3-1/TRBV3-2	TRBJ1-1	CASSPAGGRSTEAFF	TGTGCCAGCAGCCCGGCGGGGGGCCGGAGCACTGAAGCTTTCTTT
NA	NA	TRBV30	TRBJ2-3	CAWNPQGGRDTQYF	TGTGCCTGGAACCCCCAGGGGGGTCGGGATACGCAGTATTTT
NA	NA	TRBV12-5	TRBJ1-5	CASGPGGGRGNQPQHF	TGTGCTAGTGGCCCCGGAGGCGGACGTGGGAATCAGCCCCAGCATTTT
NA	NA	TRBV5-5	TRBJ1-1	CASSLMFYGTEAFF	TGTGCCAGCAGCTTGATGTTTTACGGCACTGAAGCTTTCTTT
NA	TRBD1	TRBV7-3	TRBJ2-3	CASSSTGGRDTQYF	TGTGCCAGCAGCTCGACAGGGGGCAGAGATACGCAGTATTTT
NA	NA	TRBV4-1	TRBJ2-7	CASSQDNSDSLYYEQYF	TGCGCCAGCAGCCAAGATAACTCCGACAGTCTCTACTACGAGCAGTACTTC
NA	TRBD2	TRBV24-1	TRBJ2-3	CATSDTREGLAGTDTQYF	TGTGCCACCAGTGATACTCGCGAGGGACTAGCGGGCACAGATACGCAGTATTTT
NA	TRBD1	TRBV4-2	TRBJ1-4	CASSQHTGARVIGEKLFF	TGTGCCAGCAGCCAACATACAGGGGCCCGGGTGATTGGAGAAAAACTGTTTTTT
few	NA	TRBV7-9	TRBJ2-7	CASSLVAQGPTYEQYF	TGTGCCAGCAGCTTAGTGGCACAGGGCCCCACCTACGAGCAGTACTTC
large	TRBD2	TRBV6-2/TRBV6-3	TRBJ2-2	CASSYSAGGSNTGELFF	TGTGCCAGCAGTTACTCGGCGGGGGGATCGAACACCGGGGAGCTGTTTTTT
NA	TRBD2	TRBV9	TRBJ2-2	CASSVTGTSGVGELFF	TGTGCCAGCAGCGTAACCGGGACTAGCGGAGTCGGGGAGCTGTTTTTT
NA	NA	TRBV27	TRBJ1-1	CASSFLGATEAFF	TGTGCCAGCAGTTTCTTAGGGGCCACTGAAGCTTTCTTT
NA	NA	TRBV5-1	TRBJ1-1	CASSLVGQGTEAFF	TGCGCCAGCAGCTTGGTCGGGCAGGGCACTGAAGCTTTCTTT
NA	TRBD2	TRBV7-6	TRBJ2-7	CASSRTSGSNYEQYF	TGTGCCAGCAGCAGAACTAGCGGTTCGAACTACGAGCAGTACTTC